The 32 T cell receptor beta chains below come from one sample, sequenced in a study of blood T cell repertoires in COVID-19. The method was immunoSEQ multiplex PCR; TCRdb's version includes in-frame clones alone and lacks a portion of them. The sample lists about 170,000 clones; around 91% were seen once. Sequenced: PBMCs or T cells enriched from blood (not recorded which). These receptor sequences come from a woman aged 18-30 years who had recovered from COVID-19.

The chain couples TRBV7-2 to TRBJ2-7; 8 positions agree with TRBD2. V shed 5 bases, J shed 2 bases, and the junction held 11 bases outside the gene matches. CDR3 length: 16 amino acids. Germline CDR1 SGHTA, CDR2 FQGNSA. In DNA, the CDR3 is TGTGCCAGCAGCCACCGGGGGGGGAGGACTACCTACGAGCAGTACTTC. It specifies CASSHRGGRTTYEQYF.

The chain couples TRBV25-1 to TRBJ2-3; 10 nucleotides line up with TRBD2. Looked up from germline, CDR1 is MGHDK and CDR2 is SYGVNS. The junction had 14 bases not matched to a gene; V was cut back by 6 bases and J by 5 bases. This CDR3 has 17 residues. The DNA of the CDR3 is TGTGCCAGCAGGATTGTTGGTCTAGCGGGAGTGGGAGATACGCAGTATTTT. As protein: CASRIVGLAGVGDTQYF. Using reference TRBV25-1 and TRBJ2-3 for the parts outside the CDR3, the full variable domain is EADIYQTPRYLVIGTGKKITLECSQTMGHDKMYWYQQDPGMELHLIHYSYGVNSTEKGDLSSESTVSRIRTEHFPLTLESARPSHTSQYLCASRIVGLAGVGDTQYFGPGTRLTVL.

As for this clone: A read error may account for a junction end that differs from germline. V and J are TRBV7-3 and TRBJ2-1; TRBD2 matches at 10 bases. The CDR3 consists of 17 residues. Looked up from germline, CDR1 is SGHTA and CDR2 is FQGTGA. The CDR3 DNA is TGTGCCAGCAGCATAACACGGGCTAGCGGGAGAGGGGGTGAGCAGTTCTTC. Its translation: CASSITRASGRGGEQFF.

The V call is TRBV5-1, the J call TRBJ2-7; 12 bases are a match to TRBD2. The CDR3 extends over 14 amino acids. The V gene end was trimmed by 4 bases and the J gene end by 7 bases; junction bases not matched to a gene: 6. Germline-derived CDR1 and CDR2 are SGHRS and YFSETQ. CDR3 region: CASSPGLAGWEQYF. Written as DNA, the CDR3 is TGCGCCAGCAGCCCAGGACTAGCGGGATGGGAGCAGTACTTC.

The rearrangement joins TRBV2 to TRBJ2-7; TRBD2 matches at 7 bases. The CDR3 sequence is 13 residues long. Germline loops: CDR1 SNHLY, CDR2 FYNNEI. After removal of 6 bases from V and 3 bases from J, the junction contained 5 bases not matched to a gene. The chain's CDR3 is CASRLAGLYEQYF. For the CDR3, the DNA is TGTGCCAGCAGATTAGCGGGCCTCTACGAGCAGTACTTC. Filled out from reference TRBV2 and TRBJ2-7, the complete variable domain reads EPEVTQTPSHQVTQMGQEVILRCVPISNHLYFYWYRQILGQKVEFLVSFYNNEISEKSEIFDDQFSVERPDGSNFTLKIRSTKLEDSAMYFCASRLAGLYEQYFGPGTRLTVT.

The chain carries TRBV4-1 and TRBJ2-1; 7 positions agree with TRBD2. Germline-derived CDR1 and CDR2 are MGHRA and YSYEKL. The CDR3 runs to 15 residues. Germline trimming cut 1 base from V and 2 bases from J; bases unmatched to any gene: 2. The CDR3 DNA sequence: TGCGCCAGCAGCCAAGGAACTAGCGCCTACAATGAGCAGTTCTTC. Its translation: CASSQGTSAYNEQFF.

The gene calls are TRBV6-4 and TRBJ2-3, with 10 bases fitting TRBD2. The CDR3 is 14 residues long. V gave up 6 bases and J gave up 5 bases; unmatched junction bases: 5. Germline V gives CDR1 MRHNA, CDR2 SNTAGT. CDR3 region: CASSRAGGEDTQYF. The CDR3, as DNA: TGTGCCAGCAGCCGAGCGGGAGGGGAAGATACGCAGTATTTT.

The chain is built from TRBV5-4 and TRBJ2-1; D uncertain. Germline V gene sequence: CDR1 SGHNT, CDR2 YYREEE (reference sequence). The CDR3 runs 12 residues. V lost 7 bases and J lost 9, with 14 bases in between. CDR3 sequence reads: CASAPNQVEQFF. CDR3 DNA: TGTGCCAGCGCCCCAAATCAGGTTGAGCAGTTCTTC.

The chain recombines TRBV28 with TRBJ2-7, with 11 bases that match TRBD2. The CDR3 extends over 15 amino acids. Germline loops: CDR1 MDHEN, CDR2 SYDVKM. J gave up 2 bases and V 4 bases, and 4 bases lay outside the gene matches. The CDR3, as DNA: TGTGCCAGCAGTTACAGACTAGCGGGAACCTACGAGCAGTACTTC. Amino acid sequence: CASSYRLAGTYEQYF. Based on the CDR3 plus reference TRBV28 and TRBJ2-7, the full variable domain is DVKVTQSSRYLVKRTGEKVFLECVQDMDHENMFWYRQDPGLGLRLIYFSYDVKMKEKGDIPEGYSVSREKKERFSLILESASTNQTSMYLCASSYRLAGTYEQYFGPGTRLTVT.

The chain carries TRBV27 and TRBJ2-5; the D gene is possibly TRBD2 (6 bases). CDR1 MNHEY and CDR2 SMNVEV come from the germline V gene (reference sequence). Trimming shortened V by 10 bases and J by 2 bases, and 17 bases separated the two germline ends. The CDR3 has 14 amino acids. The CDR3 sequence is CATVDSGPQETQYF. In nucleotides, the CDR3 is TGTGCCACGGTAGATAGCGGACCACAAGAGACCCAGTACTTC.

The rearrangement joins TRBV18 to TRBJ2-7, with TRBD2 matching over 8 bases. The CDR3 runs 15 residues. V gave up 3 bases and J gave up 5 bases; unmatched junction bases: 9. Per the germline V gene, CDR1 is KGHSH and CDR2 is LQKENI. CDR3 nucleotides: TGTGCCAGCTCACCTTTATCAGCGGGAGCCCACGAGCAGTACTTC. This sequence encodes CASSPLSAGAHEQYF.

V and J are TRBV5-1 and TRBJ1-1, with TRBD1 identical over 9 bases. The trim removed 4 bases at V and 11 bases at J, leaving 9 bases unmatched. CDR1 is SGHRS and CDR2 is YFSETQ in the germline V gene. There are 13 residues in the CDR3. The CDR3 loop reads CASSQIQGAPAFF. As DNA, the CDR3 is TGCGCCAGCAGCCAAATACAGGGGGCGCCGGCTTTCTTT.

There are a few counts of this clone. V and J are TRBV7-9 and TRBJ2-1; 7 bases agree with TRBD2. V lost 0 bases and J lost 0; bases outside the gene matches: 11. The CDR3 spans 19 residues. The germline CDR1 and CDR2 sequences are SEHNR and FQNEAQ (reference sequence). CDR3 protein: CASSLALGGRESSYNEQFF. In nucleotides, the CDR3 is TGTGCCAGCAGCTTAGCGCTAGGTGGGCGGGAGAGCTCCTACAATGAGCAGTTCTTC.

The chain links TRBV24-1 to TRBJ2-3, with TRBD2 identical over 8 bases. The V segment lost 1 base and the J segment 3 bases; nucleotides outside the gene matches: 11. Germline CDR1 reads KGHDR; CDR2 reads SFDVKD. The CDR3 is 18 amino acids. CDR3 sequence (DNA): TGTGCCACCAGTGATTTCAATAAATGGGTAGCGGGGACAGATACGCAGTATTTT. Protein product: CATSDFNKWVAGTDTQYF.

In its sample, this clone was seen a few times. The chain links TRBV6-6 to TRBJ1-5; 11 bases agree with TRBD1. Losses at the gene ends were 2 bases for V and 6 bases for J; bases not matched to a gene: 6. Germline V gene sequence: CDR1 MNHNY, CDR2 SVGAGI (reference sequence). The CDR3 is made up of 16 amino acids. The CDR3, as DNA: TGTGCCAGCAGTTACGGGACAGGGGGGAAAAGTCAGCCCCAGCATTTT. Translated, it gives CASSYGTGGKSQPQHF.

The chain joins TRBV6-4 to TRBJ2-7, with 7 bases fitting TRBD1. Germline lookup yields CDR1 MRHNA and CDR2 SNTAGT. Trimming at V came to 8 bases and at J to 6 bases, leaving 13 bases not matched to a gene. The CDR3 is 14 residues long. The CDR3 sequence is CASSEGADYREQYF. The CDR3 DNA is TGTGCCAGCTCCGAGGGGGCTGATTATCGCGAGCAGTACTTC.

This CDR3 is CASGPRGGQFF. The DNA of the CDR3 is TGTGCCAGCGGACCCCGGGGAGGGCAGTTCTTC. V gene TRBV28 combines with J gene TRBJ2-1; possible D gene TRBD2, 6 bases. Germline-derived CDR1 and CDR2 are MDHEN and SYDVKM. The CDR3 sequence is 11 residues long. V lost 8 bases and J lost 12, with 14 bases in between.

The CDR3 protein is CASSLSSGGLAKNIQYF. The CDR3 DNA sequence: TGTGCCAGCAGCTTATCCTCAGGGGGCCTAGCCAAAAACATTCAGTACTTC. The rearrangement uses TRBV11-2 and TRBJ2-4, with TRBD1 matching 8 bases. CDR3 length: 17 amino acids. The germline V gene has CDR1 SGHAT and CDR2 FQNNGV. Germline trimming cut 2 bases from V and 0 bases from J; bases unmatched to any gene: 6. Looking up the rest from reference TRBV11-2 and TRBJ2-4 gives the full variable domain: EAGVAQSPRYKIIEKRQSVAFWCNPISGHATLYWYQQILGQGPKLLIQFQNNGVVDDSQLPKDRFSAERLKGVDSTLKIQPAKLEDSAVYLCASSLSSGGLAKNIQYFGAGTRLSVL.

This clone was detected once. V gene TRBV20-1 combines with J gene TRBJ1-5; D is possibly TRBD1 (5 bases). Germline V gene data show CDR1 as DFQATT and CDR2 as SNEGSKA (reference sequence). This CDR3 region has 17 residues. V gave up 3 bases and J gave up 6 bases, with 24 bases separating them. CDR3 protein: CSASVDGVSGLGQPQHF. In nucleotides, the CDR3 is TGCAGTGCTAGTGTTGACGGTGTGTCAGGGCTCGGTCAGCCCCAGCATTTT.

This rearrangement joins TRBV15 to TRBJ2-1; TRBD2 matches at 7 bases. V shed 5 bases, J shed 4 bases, and the junction held 5 bases outside the gene matches. Germline V CDR1 and CDR2: LNHNV, YYDKDF (reference sequence). This CDR3 has 14 residues. CDR3 sequence (DNA): TGTGCCACCAGCGCGACTAGCTCTTACAATGAGCAGTTCTTC. Amino acids: CATSATSSYNEQFF.

The CDR3 loop is CASSLEPEETQYF. CDR3 nucleotides: TGTGCCAGCAGCTTAGAACCTGAGGAGACCCAGTACTTC. This rearrangement joins TRBV5-4 to TRBJ2-5; no definite D call. This CDR3 is built from 13 residues. The V gene's germline CDR1 is SGHNT and CDR2 YYREEE (reference sequence). The ends were cut back, 2 bases at V and 5 bases at J, with 10 bases in the middle.

This rearrangement joins TRBV5-1 to TRBJ2-7; 7 bases match TRBD2. CDR3 length: 14 residues. J lost 3 bases, V lost 3 bases, and 6 bases had no gene match. CDR1 is SGHRS, CDR2 YFSETQ, per germline. The CDR3 nucleotides are TGCGCCAGCAGCTGGGTGGGAGGGGACTACGAGCAGTACTTC. Translating it yields CASSWVGGDYEQYF.

The chain couples TRBV15 to TRBJ2-7; no definite D call. This CDR3 spans 13 amino acids. Germline lookup yields CDR1 LNHNV and CDR2 YYDKDF (reference sequence). The ends were cut back, 3 bases at V and 1 base at J, with 7 bases in the middle. In DNA, the CDR3 is TGTGCCACCAGCAGTTCCCCGTCCTACGAGCAGTACTTC. Its protein product is CATSSSPSYEQYF.

The chain combines TRBV19 with TRBJ2-7; D is perhaps TRBD1 (5 bases). The V gene lost 6 bases and the J gene lost 5 bases, with 20 bases spanning the gap. The CDR3 consists of 15 residues. Germline lookup yields CDR1 LNHDA and CDR2 SQIVND (reference sequence). CDR3 region: CASRSHRISGDEQYF. CDR3 bases: TGTGCCAGTAGATCCCACAGGATCTCTGGGGACGAGCAGTACTTC.

This chain links TRBV7-2 with TRBJ2-7; TRBD2 matches 8 bases. Germline CDR1 reads SGHTA; CDR2 reads FQGNSA. This CDR3 is 14 amino acids long. With 4 bases clipped from V and 3 bases from J, the junction kept 5 bases outside the gene matches. CDR3 bases: TGTGCCAGCAGCTGGACCGGGACTAGCTACGAGCAGTACTTC. This encodes CASSWTGTSYEQYF. The full variable domain, its missing parts supplied by reference TRBV7-2 and TRBJ2-7, is GAGVSQSPSNKVTEKGKDVELRCDPISGHTALYWYRQSLGQGLEFLIYFQGNSAPDKSGLPSDRFSAERTGGSVSTLTIQRTQQEDSAVYLCASSWTGTSYEQYFGPGTRLTVT.

The chain uses TRBV19 and TRBJ1-4; D is ambiguous. The CDR3 contains 15 residues. Germline-derived CDR1 and CDR2 are LNHDA and SQIVND (reference sequence). Trimming cost V 1 base and J 2 bases, with 8 bases left between them. The CDR3 sequence: CASSIGAGTNEKLFF. The CDR3 DNA follows: TGTGCCAGTAGTATAGGTGCCGGGACTAATGAAAAACTGTTTTTT.

This chain links TRBV28 with TRBJ2-1; 7 nucleotides line up with TRBD2. Losses at the gene ends were 6 bases for V and 7 bases for J; bases not matched to a gene: 12. CDR1 and CDR2 from the germline V gene are MDHEN and SYDVKM. The CDR3 loop spans 15 amino acids. CDR3 in DNA: TGTGCCAGCAGGTTGAGGGAATCTAGCGGTAATGAGCAGTTCTTC. This codes for CASRLRESSGNEQFF.

J is TRBJ1-5 and V is TRBV12-3 or TRBV12-4, with 7 bases fitting TRBD1. J gave up 7 bases and V 6 bases, and 6 bases lay outside the gene matches. The CDR3 spans 13 residues. The CDR3 sequence: CASRRDRYQPQHF. Here the CDR3 DNA reads TGTGCCAGCAGGCGGGACAGATACCAGCCCCAGCATTTT.

The chain recombines TRBV6-2 or TRBV6-3 with TRBJ2-2, with 9 bases fitting TRBD1. V lost 0 bases, J lost 6 bases, and 5 bases stayed unmatched. From germline, CDR1 is MNHEY and CDR2 SVGEGT. CDR3 length: 16 residues. CDR3 loop: CASSYSDRGVAGELFF. Here the CDR3 DNA reads TGTGCCAGCAGTTACTCTGACAGGGGGGTAGCCGGGGAGCTGTTTTTT.

The rearrangement links TRBV5-1 to TRBJ1-6; tentative D call: TRBD1 (5 bases). The V end was cut by 4 bases, the J end by 0 bases, with 11 bases between. The CDR3 covers 16 residues. CDR1 and CDR2 from the germline V gene are SGHRS and YFSETQ. CDR3 in DNA: TGCGCCAGCAGCCTTACAGGCAGCTCCTATAATTCACCCCTCCACTTT. Protein product: CASSLTGSSYNSPLHF.

This chain connects TRBV10-1 to TRBJ2-1, with 11 bases identical to TRBD1. Germline V gives CDR1 WNHNN, CDR2 SYGVQD (reference sequence). CDR3 length: 17 residues. V was pared by 0 bases and J by 6 bases, with 7 bases of the junction left unmatched. CDR3 nucleotides: TGCGCCAGCAGTGAGTCGGTCCCGGGACAGGGGGGCAATGAGCAGTTCTTC. Amino acid sequence: CASSESVPGQGGNEQFF.

J is TRBJ2-6 and V is TRBV28; 10 positions match TRBD1. The junction had 9 bases not matched to a gene; V was cut back by 4 bases and J by 0 bases. The V gene's germline CDR1 is MDHEN and CDR2 SYDVKM. This CDR3 has 19 residues. DNA of the CDR3: TGTGCCAGCAGTTGGGTTCGGGACAGGGGTCTCTCTGGGGCCAACGTCCTGACTTTC. It translates to CASSWVRDRGLSGANVLTF.